This is a list of T cell receptor beta chains from one sample in a study of Graves' ophthalmopathy and Graves' hyperthyroidism. TCRdb redid the calling of the multiplex PCR reads with MiXCR, one entry per CDR3 protein. The sample holds around 670,000 distinct CDR3 sequences, 40% seen once. Specimen: peripheral blood. Receptors originate from an adult man with Graves' ophthalmopathy. Each CDR3 is given with its conserved first and last residue. The order of the fields is V gene, clone size, D gene, J gene, CDR3 DNA, CDR3 protein. D genes are given only for firm matches. Clone size is given for some rows only: seen once, a few or many times, or a class if the clone is expanded.

>TRBV2|-|-|TRBJ2-7
TGTGCCAGCAGTGACCTGGCGGGTCCCTACGAGCAGTACTTC
CASSDLAGPYEQYF
>TRBV7-9|many|-|TRBJ1-2
TGTGCCAGCAGCTCCCGCGGCGGGTATGGCTACACCTTC
CASSSRGGYGYTF
>TRBV7-9|-|-|TRBJ1-5
TGTGCCAGCAGCTTAGGCAGTGGGGGCAAATATCAGCCCCAGCATTTT
CASSLGSGGKYQPQHF
>TRBV7-9|-|-|TRBJ2-2
TGTGCCAGTAGTATGACCGGGGGGAACACCGGGGAGCTGTTTTTT
CASSMTGGNTGELFF
>TRBV7-2|-|-|TRBJ2-5
TGTGCCAGCAGCCAGAAATCTCGAAGGACAACTAGCCAAGAGACCCAGTACTTC
CASSQKSRRTTSQETQYF
>TRBV29-1|-|TRBD2|TRBJ2-7
TGCAGTGCTAGAGATTCGCGGGGGGCTTATGAGCAGTACTTC
CSARDSRGAYEQYF
>TRBV10-3|-|-|TRBJ2-6
TGTGCCATCAGTGAGTCCGGGACAGGGGCCAACGTCCTGACTTTC
CAISESGTGANVLTF
>TRBV12-3/TRBV12-4|few|-|TRBJ1-4
TGTGCCAGCAGTTTCCTTGGGACAACTAATGAAAAACTGTTTTTT
CASSFLGTTNEKLFF
>TRBV2|many|TRBD1|TRBJ2-5
TGTGCCAGCAGTCGGGACAGGGCAGAGACCCAGTACTTC
CASSRDRAETQYF
>TRBV4-1|-|-|TRBJ2-5
TGCGCCAGCAGCCACCTAGGACGGCAAGAGACCCAGTACTTC
CASSHLGRQETQYF
>TRBV6-2/TRBV6-3|-|-|TRBJ1-2
TGTGCCAGTCAAAGGAGGGATATCTATGGCTACACCTTC
CASQRRDIYGYTF
>TRBV25-1|-|-|TRBJ1-1
TGTGCCAGCAGCCAAGAATGGGGGGGGCGCAGAGCTGAAGCTTTCTTT
CASSQEWGGRRAEAFF
>TRBV10-3|few|TRBD1|TRBJ1-1
TGTGCCAGCAGTGTTCGGACAGGGGGCATGGGGAACACTGAAGCTTTCTTT
CASSVRTGGMGNTEAFF
>TRBV12-3/TRBV12-4|-|-|TRBJ1-2
TGTGCCGGCAGTTTGGTGGGGACCTATGGCTACACCTTC
CAGSLVGTYGYTF
>TRBV10-3|-|-|TRBJ2-3
TGTGCCAGCAGTGAGCGGACTAACACAGATACGCAGTATTTT
CASSERTNTDTQYF
>TRBV7-2|many|-|TRBJ1-3
TGTGCCAGCAGCTTAGATGCTCTGGGGGCAGGGAGTGGAAACACCATATATTTT
CASSLDALGAGSGNTIYF
>TRBV12-3/TRBV12-4|many|-|TRBJ1-5
TGTGCCAGCAGGGACAGTCGTGGCAATCAGCCCCAGCATTTT
CASRDSRGNQPQHF
>TRBV2|once|TRBD2|TRBJ2-1
TGTGCCATAACCCGGACTAGGGCCTACAATGAGCAGTTCTTC
CAITRTRAYNEQFF
>TRBV2|-|-|TRBJ2-3
TGTGCCAGCAGTGAAGAGAGGGGCCTCCCGGATACGCAGTATTTT
CASSEERGLPDTQYF
>TRBV29-1|many|-|TRBJ1-2
TGCAGCGTTTTTCAGGGGATCTATGGCTACACCTTC
CSVFQGIYGYTF
>TRBV24-1|-|-|TRBJ2-5
TGTGCCACATCCCCCTCCGTAGCTGGGGCGCTTGAGACCCAGTACTTC
CATSPSVAGALETQYF
>TRBV4-1|few|-|TRBJ1-5
TGCGCCAGCAGCCAAGAGGCGGGCCAAAATCAGCCCCAGCATTTT
CASSQEAGQNQPQHF
>TRBV7-2|-|-|TRBJ2-2
TGTGCCAGCAGCCAGACCACGACGGGATCGGGCGGGGAGCTGTTTTTT
CASSQTTTGSGGELFF
>TRBV24-1|-|-|TRBJ1-5
TGTGCCAGCAGTTTAGACGTCGGGTACGAGAGCAATCAGCCCCAGCATTTT
CASSLDVGYESNQPQHF
>TRBV6-1|few|-|TRBJ2-5
TGTGCCAGCAGTAACCGGGCCCCGATTGGAGAGACCCAGTACTTC
CASSNRAPIGETQYF
>TRBV4-3|-|-|TRBJ2-7
TGCGCCAGCAGCCAAGAGTCCGTCCGGCAGTACTTC
CASSQESVRQYF
>TRBV7-3|few|TRBD1|TRBJ2-7
TGTGCCAGCAGCCCCGTAGGACAGGCCATCCTATCCTACGAGCAGTACTTC
CASSPVGQAILSYEQYF
>TRBV15|-|-|TRBJ2-7
TGTGCCACCAGCGTTGTTAGAGGGATATCCTACGAGCAGTACTTC
CATSVVRGISYEQYF
>TRBV5-1|-|-|TRBJ2-7
TGCGCCAGCAGCGGGGGACTGGGTTACTACGAGCAGTACTTC
CASSGGLGYYEQYF
>TRBV2|-|-|TRBJ1-3
TGTGCCAGCAGTCCCCCTCCCGGGCAAGGAGGAAACACCATATATTTT
CASSPPPGQGGNTIYF
>TRBV7-3|-|TRBD2|TRBJ2-5
TGTGCCAGCAGCTTAATGGGGACTAGCGGGAGAGGAGAGACCCAGTACTTC
CASSLMGTSGRGETQYF
>TRBV5-4|many|-|TRBJ1-5
TGTGCCAGCAGCCAAGGGGGTGTTCAGCCCCAGCATTTT
CASSQGGVQPQHF
>TRBV2|-|-|TRBJ1-4
TGTGCCAGCAGCGGCCGGGGTGAAAAACTGTTTTTT
CASSGRGEKLFF
>TRBV29-1|once|-|TRBJ2-1
TGCAGCACCGAGGGGTCTAGTAACAATGAGCAGTTCTTC
CSTEGSSNNEQFF
>TRBV7-7|-|TRBD1|TRBJ2-7
TGTGCCAGCAGGGACAGGGGGAAAAAAAACGAGCAGTACTTC
CASRDRGKKNEQYF
>TRBV20-1|few|TRBD1|TRBJ1-4
TGCAGTGCTAGTTCCGACAGGGAGGGTGAAAAACTGTTTTTT
CSASSDREGEKLFF
>TRBV2|-|-|TRBJ1-5
TGTGCTAGAGAGGTGGGGAGCAATCAGCCCCAGCATTTT
CAREVGSNQPQHF
>TRBV15|-|TRBD1|TRBJ2-7
TGTGCCACCAGCACAAAGGGACAGGGGCCCTACGAGCAGTACTTC
CATSTKGQGPYEQYF
>TRBV5-1|few|-|TRBJ2-7
TGCGCCAGCAGCTCATACGGACAGTCCTACGAGCAGTACTTC
CASSSYGQSYEQYF
>TRBV10-3|-|TRBD1|TRBJ1-3
TGTGCCATCAGGGACAGGTCGGACACCATATATTTT
CAIRDRSDTIYF
>TRBV7-9|few|TRBD2|TRBJ2-7
TGTGCCAGCAGCCCCCTAGCGGACGAGCAGTACTTC
CASSPLADEQYF
>TRBV10-3|-|-|TRBJ2-3
TGTGCCATCAGTGACTCTAGCACAGATACGCAGTATTTT
CAISDSSTDTQYF
>TRBV10-3|-|-|TRBJ2-6
TGTGCCATCCGGCCGTCAGGGGCCAACGTCCTGACTTTC
CAIRPSGANVLTF
>TRBV2|-|TRBD1|TRBJ1-1
TGTGCCAGCACCGGGGGACAGGGCTTAGGAGGCACTGAAGCTTTCTTT
CASTGGQGLGGTEAFF
>TRBV29-1|many|-|TRBJ1-1
TGCAGCGCCACGGGCGGGAACACTGAAGCTTTCTTT
CSATGGNTEAFF
>TRBV20-1|few|-|TRBJ2-7
TGCAGTGCTAGAGAACCCGGGTCCTACGAGCAGTACTTC
CSAREPGSYEQYF
>TRBV29-1|many|-|TRBJ1-2
TGCAGCGTTGAAGGTCCAGAACTCTATGGCTACACCTTC
CSVEGPELYGYTF
>TRBV10-3|-|TRBD2|TRBJ2-7
TGTGCCAGCAGTAAATGGCGGGAGGACTACGAGCAGTACTTC
CASSKWREDYEQYF
>TRBV15|many|-|TRBJ2-6
TGTGCCACCAGCAGAGATTATTCTGGGGCCAACGTCCTGACTTTC
CATSRDYSGANVLTF